The entry that follows covers one TCR beta chain sequence. Other DNA sequences within the sample encode an identical CDR3. The sample comes from a study of PD-L1 blockade in urothelial cancer. After removal of 3 bases from V and 5 bases from J, the junction contained 1 base not matched to a gene. This CDR3 has 13 amino acids. The germline V gene has CDR1 MDHEN and CDR2 SYDVKM. The time point denotes: peripheral blood 6 weeks after treatment start. Libraries were prepared by immunoSEQ multiplex PCR; TCRdb keeps only in-frame clonotypes and omits some of them. The sample yields 120,000 or so clones, around 88% seen once.

This TCR came from a man aged 50-59 years with urothelial cancer. This rearrangement joins TRBV28 to TRBJ1-2, with 9 positions matching TRBD1. The specimen comprised PBMCs, sampled around atezolizumab (anti-PD-L1) treatment. CDR3 sequence (DNA): TGTGCCAGCAGTTTGGGACAGGGATATGGCTACACCTTC. It is translated as CASSLGQGYGYTF.